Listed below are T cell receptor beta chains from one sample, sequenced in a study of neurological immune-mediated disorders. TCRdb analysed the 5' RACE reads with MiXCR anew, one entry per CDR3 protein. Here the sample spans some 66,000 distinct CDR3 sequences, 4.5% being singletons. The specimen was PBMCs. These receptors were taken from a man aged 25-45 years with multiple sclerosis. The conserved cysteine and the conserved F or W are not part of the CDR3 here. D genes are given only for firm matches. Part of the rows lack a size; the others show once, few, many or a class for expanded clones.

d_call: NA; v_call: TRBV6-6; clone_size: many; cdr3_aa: ASSYGRGGGTEAF
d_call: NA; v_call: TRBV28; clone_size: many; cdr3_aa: ASSQQEDQPQH
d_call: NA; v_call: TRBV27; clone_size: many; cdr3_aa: ASRDLGENIQY
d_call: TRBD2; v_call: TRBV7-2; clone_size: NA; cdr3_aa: ASSLSRGSQF
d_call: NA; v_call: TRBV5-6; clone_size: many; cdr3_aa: ASSLAPAREQF
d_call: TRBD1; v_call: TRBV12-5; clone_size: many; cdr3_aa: ASAFDRGFYEQY
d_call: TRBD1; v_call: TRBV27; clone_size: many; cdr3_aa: ASSQRTGEETQY
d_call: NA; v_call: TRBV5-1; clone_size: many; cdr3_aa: ASSARLGIQSYNEQF
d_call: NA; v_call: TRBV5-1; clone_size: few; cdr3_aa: ASSFASNTEAF
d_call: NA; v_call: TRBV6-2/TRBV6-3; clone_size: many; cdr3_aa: ASSPTRPAEDTQY
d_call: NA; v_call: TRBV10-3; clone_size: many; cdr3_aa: AISSGTRNSPLH
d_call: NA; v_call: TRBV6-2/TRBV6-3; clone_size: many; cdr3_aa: ASSFDGNTEAF